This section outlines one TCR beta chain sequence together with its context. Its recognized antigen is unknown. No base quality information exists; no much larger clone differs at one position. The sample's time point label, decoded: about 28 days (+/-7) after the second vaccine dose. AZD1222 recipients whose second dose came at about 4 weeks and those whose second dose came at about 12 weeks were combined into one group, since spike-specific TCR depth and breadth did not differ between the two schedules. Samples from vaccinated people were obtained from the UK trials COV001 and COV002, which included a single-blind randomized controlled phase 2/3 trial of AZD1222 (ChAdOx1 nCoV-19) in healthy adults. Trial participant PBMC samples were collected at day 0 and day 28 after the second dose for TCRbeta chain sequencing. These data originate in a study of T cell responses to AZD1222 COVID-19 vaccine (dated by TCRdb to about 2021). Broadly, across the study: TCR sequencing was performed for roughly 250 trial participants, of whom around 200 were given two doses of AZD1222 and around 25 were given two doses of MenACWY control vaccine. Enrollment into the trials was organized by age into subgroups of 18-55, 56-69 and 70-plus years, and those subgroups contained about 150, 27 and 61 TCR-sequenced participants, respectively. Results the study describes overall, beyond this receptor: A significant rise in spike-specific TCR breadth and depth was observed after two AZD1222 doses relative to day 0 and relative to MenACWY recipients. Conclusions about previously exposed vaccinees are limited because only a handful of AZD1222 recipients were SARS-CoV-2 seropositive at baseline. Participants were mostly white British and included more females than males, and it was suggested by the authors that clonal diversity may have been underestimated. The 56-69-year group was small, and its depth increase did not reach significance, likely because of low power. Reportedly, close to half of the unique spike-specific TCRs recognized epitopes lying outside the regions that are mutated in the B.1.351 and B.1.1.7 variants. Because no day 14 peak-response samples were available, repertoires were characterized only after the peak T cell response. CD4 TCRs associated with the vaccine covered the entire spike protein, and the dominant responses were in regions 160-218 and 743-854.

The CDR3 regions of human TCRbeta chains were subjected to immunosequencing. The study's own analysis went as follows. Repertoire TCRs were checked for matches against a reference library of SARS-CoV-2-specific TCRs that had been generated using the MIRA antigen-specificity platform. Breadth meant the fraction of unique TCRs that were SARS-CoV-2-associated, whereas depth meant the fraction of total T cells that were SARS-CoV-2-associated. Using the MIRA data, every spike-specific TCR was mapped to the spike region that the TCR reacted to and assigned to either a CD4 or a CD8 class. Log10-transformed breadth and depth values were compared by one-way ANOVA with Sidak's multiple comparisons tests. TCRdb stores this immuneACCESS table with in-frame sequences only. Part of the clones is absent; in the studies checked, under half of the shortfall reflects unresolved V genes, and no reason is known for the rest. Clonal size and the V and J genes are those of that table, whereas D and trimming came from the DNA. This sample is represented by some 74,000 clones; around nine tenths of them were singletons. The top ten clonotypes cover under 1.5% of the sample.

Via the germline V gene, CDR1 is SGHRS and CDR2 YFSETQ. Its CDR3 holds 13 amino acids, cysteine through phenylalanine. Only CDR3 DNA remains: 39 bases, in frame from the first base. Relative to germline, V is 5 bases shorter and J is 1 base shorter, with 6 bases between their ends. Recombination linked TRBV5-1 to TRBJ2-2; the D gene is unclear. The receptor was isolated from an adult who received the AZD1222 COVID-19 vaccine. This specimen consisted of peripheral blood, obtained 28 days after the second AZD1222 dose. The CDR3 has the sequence CASSPRNTGELFF. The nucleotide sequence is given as TGCGCCAGCAGTCCCCGGAACACCGGGGAGCTGTTTTTT.